A selection of T cell receptor beta chains follows, all from one sample in a study of shared clonotypes between healthy human individuals. Using immunoSEQ multiplex PCR, the repertoire was profiled, and TCRdb retains in-frame clones only, with some absent. In the table there are approximately 250,000 clones, 60% to 70% of which are singletons. Material: memory CD4+ T cells sorted from blood. All receptors come from a young man in good health. Each CDR3 is given with its conserved first and last residue. D genes are given only for firm matches.

CDR3 protein,J gene,D gene,V gene
CAWSVRTGGSGANVLTF,TRBJ2-6,TRBD1,TRBV30
CASSPTLQETQYF,TRBJ2-5,NA,TRBV18
CASSLGSSGASYNEQFF,TRBJ2-1,TRBD2,TRBV7-6
CAWSVSGNTGELFF,TRBJ2-2,NA,TRBV30
CASSSSTGTISYEQYF,TRBJ2-7,TRBD2,TRBV5-1
CASSGTAYEQYF,TRBJ2-7,TRBD1,TRBV6-5
CATQQGLAQFF,TRBJ2-1,NA,TRBV6-1
CASSLGGEQYF,TRBJ2-7,NA,TRBV4-3
CASSLEGDTQYF,TRBJ2-3,NA,TRBV5-4
CASSPPGVAYGYTF,TRBJ1-2,NA,TRBV18
CASSRTRGADTGELFF,TRBJ2-2,NA,TRBV18
CASSAVSGLGPYEQYF,TRBJ2-7,TRBD2,TRBV11-2
CASSLSSYEQYF,TRBJ2-7,NA,TRBV13
CASSTMTGAAGTQYF,TRBJ2-5,TRBD1,TRBV7-9
CASSMGTDYYEQYF,TRBJ2-7,NA,TRBV7-2
CASTSTAGYTF,TRBJ1-2,NA,TRBV19
CASSTLYGYTF,TRBJ1-2,NA,TRBV19
CASSPMTSGSSYNEQFF,TRBJ2-1,TRBD2,TRBV18
CASSLTLQGGPGELFF,TRBJ2-2,NA,TRBV5-1
CASSEGPNTGELFF,TRBJ2-2,NA,TRBV6-1
CASSLWQTDTQYF,TRBJ2-3,NA,TRBV5-4
CASSIAGTQGATEAFF,TRBJ1-1,NA,TRBV19
CASSYSNGSPYGYTF,TRBJ1-2,NA,TRBV6-5
CASSFGGQGGQYF,TRBJ2-7,TRBD1,TRBV28
CAWTTGFGYEQYF,TRBJ2-7,TRBD1,TRBV30
CASSSTGSHHF,TRBJ2-5,TRBD1,TRBV11-2
CASSLRGIGELFF,TRBJ2-2,NA,TRBV4-1
CASSLVASGLDKLPNNEQFF,TRBJ2-1,TRBD2,TRBV5-4
CASSRQGADEQYF,TRBJ2-7,TRBD1,TRBV5-1
CASSLDLETQYF,TRBJ2-5,NA,TRBV5-4
CASGLGRTSATTDTQYF,TRBJ2-3,TRBD2,TRBV12-5
CASSVTETQYF,TRBJ2-5,NA,TRBV18
CASSRPGQNNEQFF,TRBJ2-1,NA,TRBV7-2
CASSGQDSFTYTQYF,TRBJ2-3,NA,TRBV7-2
CASSRRGPNQPQHF,TRBJ1-5,NA,TRBV19
CASSGPGLAPYNEQFF,TRBJ2-1,TRBD2,TRBV7-8
CASSQKQGVNTEAFF,TRBJ1-1,NA,TRBV11-3
CARSSLEGRGGPVRETQYF,TRBJ2-5,NA,TRBV5-3
CASTPMWVGDTQYF,TRBJ2-3,NA,TRBV2
CASSPDSFYGYTF,TRBJ1-2,NA,TRBV18
CASSDRGAPTNIQYF,TRBJ2-4,TRBD1,TRBV9
CASSPQGGNFAGELFF,TRBJ2-2,NA,TRBV5-1
CASSPDKSSGAQYF,TRBJ2-5,NA,TRBV11-2
CSVHGNSYEQYF,TRBJ2-7,NA,TRBV29-1
CASSPPSGMETQYF,TRBJ2-5,NA,TRBV18
CASSSSGTGTNEQFF,TRBJ2-1,TRBD1,TRBV5-5
CASSLPGGNQPQHF,TRBJ1-5,TRBD1,TRBV28
CASSLGPGLAEYEQYF,TRBJ2-7,TRBD2,TRBV18
CASSSTGPEQYF,TRBJ2-7,TRBD1,TRBV28
CASSSWTDKKNQPQHF,TRBJ1-5,NA,TRBV28
CSVDPKGAPGTQYF,TRBJ2-5,NA,TRBV29-1
CASTPRRRRDGETQYF,TRBJ2-5,NA,TRBV11-1
CASSPTTGTSYNEQFF,TRBJ2-1,TRBD1,TRBV5-4
CASRGRGHVRQGATDTQYF,TRBJ2-3,TRBD1,TRBV11-2